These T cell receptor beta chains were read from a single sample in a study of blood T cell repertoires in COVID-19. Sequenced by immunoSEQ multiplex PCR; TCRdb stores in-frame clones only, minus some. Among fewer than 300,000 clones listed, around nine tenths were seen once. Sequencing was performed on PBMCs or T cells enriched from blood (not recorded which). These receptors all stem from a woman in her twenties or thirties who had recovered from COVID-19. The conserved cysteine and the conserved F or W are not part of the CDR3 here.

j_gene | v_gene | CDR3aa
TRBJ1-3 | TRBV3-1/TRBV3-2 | ASSLAGGSGGNTIY
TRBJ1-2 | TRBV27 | ASSPLTGYGYT
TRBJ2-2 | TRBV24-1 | ATSDPSKNTGELF
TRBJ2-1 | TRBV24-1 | ATSDQPRDSYNEQF
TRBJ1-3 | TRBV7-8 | ASSLDGQRQDTIY
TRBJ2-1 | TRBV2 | ASTGTRNNEQF
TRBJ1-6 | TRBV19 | ASSMAEPRNSPLH
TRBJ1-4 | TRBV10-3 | AISDRDPHGTTNEKLF
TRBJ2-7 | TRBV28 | ASSRPMGPYEQY
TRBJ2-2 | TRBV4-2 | ASSQDAGGSTGTGELF
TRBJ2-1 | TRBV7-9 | ASSLAGRVNEQF
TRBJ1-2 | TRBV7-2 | ASSPPRSDRGTYGYT
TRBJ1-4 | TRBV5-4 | ASSLQGPGEKLF
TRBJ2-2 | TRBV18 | ASSPPNSGDTGELF
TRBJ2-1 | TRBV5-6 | ASSLEVGQVLNEQF
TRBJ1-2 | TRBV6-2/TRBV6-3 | ASSYSRIDGYT
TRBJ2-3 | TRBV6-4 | ASSDLAATSTDTQY
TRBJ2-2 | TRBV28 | ASSLLGALTGELF
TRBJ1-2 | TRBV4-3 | ASSDGTGAGYGYT
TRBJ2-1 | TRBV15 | ATSRDPLTGGLNEQF
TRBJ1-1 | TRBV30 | ASRTGHKDTEAF
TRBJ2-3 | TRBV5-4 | ASSSPDGGIGADTQY
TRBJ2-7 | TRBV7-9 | ASSGRGLAGGEQY
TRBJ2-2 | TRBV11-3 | ASSLSSGRFAGELF
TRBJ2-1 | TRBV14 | ASSQLTGGFYNEQF
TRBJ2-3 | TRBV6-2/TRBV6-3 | ASSYSGPGTSMDTQY
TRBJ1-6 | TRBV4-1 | ASSRGQDNSPLH